The source of this TCR beta chain is a study of naive and memory T cell subsets listed by TCRdb under 2017. Regarding the complete study: An open-source, UMI-based TCR alpha and beta sequencing pipeline was applied to sorted naive and memory peripheral blood T cell subsets. Complete agreement was observed between the functional CMV T cell responses and the IgG serology results. RNA was DNase-treated and reverse transcribed with TCR constant-region primers, mostly using SuperScript III. Paper-wide results and their limitations: Gini index rose and Shannon and inverse Simpson diversity fell from naive through CM, EM and EMRA in both CD4 and CD8 cells. A clonotype was defined as a single alpha or beta chain sequence rather than as a paired alpha/beta receptor. No ground truth was available to validate the repertoire findings for the naive and memory subsets. Following error correction, more than 90% of naive TCR sequences occurred only once, which made naive abundance distributions much steeper than those of memory subsets. A power law was followed by TCR abundance, with an exponent that differed between naive and memory subsets but was consistent across the three individuals. RNA-based TCR counts may be affected by expression changes linked to T cell activation and differentiation.

TCR alpha and beta chain libraries were amplified separately from the second PCR step onward. The CMV status of each donor was determined by measuring IFNgamma production from CD4+ T cells after fresh PBMCs had been stimulated overnight with CMV viral lysate. Using Miltenyi beads, CD4 T cells were first positively selected, and CD8 T cells were then positively selected from the CD4-negative fraction. Cells stained for CD3, CD4, CD8, CD45RA, CD27 and a live/dead dye were sorted on a BD Aria II into four subsets by CD45RA and CD27. Blood came from three healthy volunteers, each fractionated into CD4 and CD8 T cells and then into four differentiation subsets. Approximately 0.13 L of peripheral blood was drawn per donor, and PBMC were isolated by Ficoll-Paque PLUS density-gradient centrifugation. Sorted cells were lysed in RLT buffer, and RNA was extracted with a Qiagen RNeasy kit and stored at -80°C.

The library was prepared using UMI-ligation and nested PCR. The beta constant-region primer was an equimolar mix of two oligonucleotides covering both TRBC1 and TRBC2. Four rounds of PCR were used to amplify ligated cDNA, with nested alpha and beta constant-region primers being used together with the SP2 primer. T4 RNA ligase 1 ligated a single-stranded oligonucleotide carrying the SP2 primer and a 12-nucleotide UMI to the cDNA 3' end. The ligation reaction was incubated at 16°C for about 18-24 hours. PCR2 was typically performed as a SYBR Green qPCR and was stopped at a predetermined threshold so that over-amplification was prevented. Apart from the first purification, every purification step used Agencourt AMPure XP magnetic beads. Libraries were quantified by Qubit and checked on a TapeStation, with a main peak expected near 650 bp. Pooled libraries were sequenced on an Illumina MiSeq with v2 2x251 paired-end kits, typically giving about 0.9-2.1 million reads per sample. Each sample library was pooled at 4 nM, and roughly 5-8% PhiX was included to improve cluster recognition. The published analysis was carried out like this. Decombinator assigned V and J genes to Demultiplexor-processed FASTQ reads by tag matching, allowing a single base-pair mismatch. UMIs were used by Collapsinator to correct both sequencing errors and frequency errors arising from PCR heterogeneity. CDR3Translator translated TCRs and extracted CDR3s from the conserved cysteine to the FGXG phenylalanine, flagging non-productive sequences. Repertoires were subsampled to equal numbers of UMI-defined TCRs before Gini, Shannon entropy and inverse Simpson indices were calculated. Within the linear range, a power law was fitted by maximum likelihood to the distributions of clonotype abundance. Similar UMI counts, unique TCR numbers and clonal distributions were obtained with the pipeline and with MIGEC on one naive CD8 sample. A set of several thousand CMV-associated CDR3 sequences, compiled from VDJdb and a published dataset, was used to search the repertoires. TCRdb trimmed the raw reads at Q25, called clones with MiXCR and kept productive beta chains. CDR3 protein sequences are deduplicated, and each keeps its most common genes and DNA. The V and J calls, along with clone size, are taken from TCRdb and not from the paper's own processing. Within this sample are 95,000 to 150,000 distinct CDR3 sequences, with around a third of them counted one time only. The biggest ten clones account for about 1% of the sample.

This clonotype was counted a few times. Its recognized antigen is unknown. No base quality information exists; no much larger clone differs at one position. The junction shows trimming of 4 bases on V and 5 bases on J, and the gene matches do not reach 11 bases of it. Per the germline V gene, SGHNT is the CDR1 and YENEEA is the CDR2. The CDR3 holds 16 amino acids from the cysteine to the phenylalanine. The entry retains the CDR3 DNA only, 48 bases that are in frame from base 1. The sample comprised central memory CD4+ T cells from blood. The cell subset or site label here, explained by the study, means: central memory, CD45RA- CD27+. This receptor was obtained from a human donor in good health. The chain links TRBV11-3 with TRBJ2-1, with 7 bases in between that match TRBD2. The nucleotides read TGTGCCAGCAGCTCCTCTCTACCGGGAGGAAACAATGAGCAGTTCTTC. Its translation is CASSSSLPGGNNEQFF.